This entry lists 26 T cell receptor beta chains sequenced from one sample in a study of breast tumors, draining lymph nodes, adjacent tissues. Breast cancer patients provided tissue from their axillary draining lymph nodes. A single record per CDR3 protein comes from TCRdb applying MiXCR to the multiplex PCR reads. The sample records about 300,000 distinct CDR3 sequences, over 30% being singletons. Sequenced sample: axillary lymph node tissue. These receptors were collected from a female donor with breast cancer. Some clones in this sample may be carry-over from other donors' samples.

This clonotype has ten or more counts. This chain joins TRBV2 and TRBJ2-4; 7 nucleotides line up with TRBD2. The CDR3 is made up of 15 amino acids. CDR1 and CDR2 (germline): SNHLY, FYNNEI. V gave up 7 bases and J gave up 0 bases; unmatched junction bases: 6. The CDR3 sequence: CASIGLAVAKNIQYF. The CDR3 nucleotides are TGTGCCAGCATAGGGCTAGCGGTAGCCAAAAACATTCAGTACTTC. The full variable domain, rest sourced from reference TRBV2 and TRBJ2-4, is EPEVTQTPSHQVTQMGQEVILRCVPISNHLYFYWYRQILGQKVEFLVSFYNNEISEKSEIFDDQFSVERPDGSNFTLKIRSTKLEDSAMYFCASIGLAVAKNIQYFGAGTRLSVL.

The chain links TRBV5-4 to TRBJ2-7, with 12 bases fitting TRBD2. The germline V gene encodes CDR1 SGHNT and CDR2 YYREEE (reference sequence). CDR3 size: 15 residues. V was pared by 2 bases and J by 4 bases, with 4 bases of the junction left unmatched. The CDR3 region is CASSFVGTSGYEQYF. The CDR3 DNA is TGTGCCAGCAGCTTCGTCGGGACTAGCGGGTACGAGCAGTACTTC.

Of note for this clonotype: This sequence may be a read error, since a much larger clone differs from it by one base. CDR3 in amino acids: CVSSLAGAKNEQFF. The CDR3, as DNA: TGTGTCAGCAGCCTAGCGGGAGCCAAGAATGAGCAGTTCTTC. The chain combines TRBV6-1 with TRBJ2-1; 10 positions match TRBD2. CDR1 is MNHNS, CDR2 SASEGT, per germline. The CDR3 has 14 residues.

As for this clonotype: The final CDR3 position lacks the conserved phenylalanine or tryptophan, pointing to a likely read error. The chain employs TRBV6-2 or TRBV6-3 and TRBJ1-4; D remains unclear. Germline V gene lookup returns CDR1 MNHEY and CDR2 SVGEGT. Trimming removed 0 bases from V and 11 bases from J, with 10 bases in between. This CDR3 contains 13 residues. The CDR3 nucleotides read TGTGCCAGCAGTTACTCGAGCAGTGGTAAACTGTTTCTT. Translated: CASSYSSSGKLFL.

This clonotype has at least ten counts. The CDR3 is CASSLADFSYNEQFF. CDR3 coding DNA: TGCGCCAGCAGCTTGGCCGACTTCTCCTACAATGAGCAGTTCTTC. V and J are TRBV5-1 and TRBJ2-1; D is uncertain. Germline V gene sequence: CDR1 SGHRS, CDR2 YFSETQ. Trimming shortened V by 0 bases and J by 0 bases, and 7 bases separated the two germline ends. This CDR3 contains 15 residues.

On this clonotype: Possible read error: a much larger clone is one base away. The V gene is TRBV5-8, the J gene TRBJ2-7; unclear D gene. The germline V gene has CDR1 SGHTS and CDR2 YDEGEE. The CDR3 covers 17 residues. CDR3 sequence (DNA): TGTGCCAACAGCTTGTACGTCTGGTCAACCAGCTCCTACGAGCAGTACTTC. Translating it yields CANSLYVWSTSSYEQYF.

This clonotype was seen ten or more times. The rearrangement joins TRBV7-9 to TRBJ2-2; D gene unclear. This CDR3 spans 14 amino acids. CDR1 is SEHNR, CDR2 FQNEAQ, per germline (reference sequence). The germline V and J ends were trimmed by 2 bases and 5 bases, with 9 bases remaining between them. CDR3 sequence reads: CASSLTQMTGELFF. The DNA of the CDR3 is TGTGCCAGCAGCTTAACGCAGATGACCGGGGAGCTGTTTTTT.

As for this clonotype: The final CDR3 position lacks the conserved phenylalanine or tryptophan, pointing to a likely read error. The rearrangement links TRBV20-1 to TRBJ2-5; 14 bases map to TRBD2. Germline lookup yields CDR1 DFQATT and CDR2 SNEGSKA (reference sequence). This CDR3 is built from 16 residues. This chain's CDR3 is CRARDFGTSGSQTQYL. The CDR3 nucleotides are TGCAGAGCTAGAGATTTCGGGACTAGCGGGAGTCAGACCCAGTACCTC.

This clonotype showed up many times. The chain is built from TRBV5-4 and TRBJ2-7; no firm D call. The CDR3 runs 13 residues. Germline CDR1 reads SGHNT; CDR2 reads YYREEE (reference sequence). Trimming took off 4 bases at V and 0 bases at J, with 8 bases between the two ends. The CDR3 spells CASSPRSSYEQYF. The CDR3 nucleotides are TGTGCCAGCAGCCCCCGCAGCTCCTACGAGCAGTACTTC.

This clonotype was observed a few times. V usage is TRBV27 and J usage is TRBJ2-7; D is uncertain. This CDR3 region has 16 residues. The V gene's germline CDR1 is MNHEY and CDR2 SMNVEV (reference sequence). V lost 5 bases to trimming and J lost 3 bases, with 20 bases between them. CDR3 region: CASSLKPTWLGYEQYF. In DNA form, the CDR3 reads TGTGCCAGCAGTCTTAAGCCGACATGGCTAGGCTACGAGCAGTACTTC.

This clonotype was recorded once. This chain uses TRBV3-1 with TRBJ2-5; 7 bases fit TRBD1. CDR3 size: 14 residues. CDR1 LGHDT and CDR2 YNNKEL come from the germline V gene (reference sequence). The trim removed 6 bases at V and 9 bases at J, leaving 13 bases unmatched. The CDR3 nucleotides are TGTGCCAGCAGTTTGGGGGACAGTAATCAGCCCCAGTACTTC. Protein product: CASSLGDSNQPQYF.

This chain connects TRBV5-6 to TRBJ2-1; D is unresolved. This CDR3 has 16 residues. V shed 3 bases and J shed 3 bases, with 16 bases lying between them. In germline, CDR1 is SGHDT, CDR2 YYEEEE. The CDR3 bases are TGTGCCAGCAGCTCCCTCGGGCGTACGAACTACAATGAGCAGTTCTTC. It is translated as CASSSLGRTNYNEQFF.

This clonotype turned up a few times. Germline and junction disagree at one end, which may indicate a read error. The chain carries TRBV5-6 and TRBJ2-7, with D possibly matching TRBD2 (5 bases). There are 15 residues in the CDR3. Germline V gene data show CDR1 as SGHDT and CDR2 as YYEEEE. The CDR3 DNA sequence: TGTGCCAGCCGGAGGAGGCGTACGAGCTCCCACGAGCAGTACTTC. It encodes CASRRRRTSSHEQYF. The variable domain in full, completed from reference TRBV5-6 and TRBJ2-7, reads DAGVTQSPTHLIKTRGQQVTLRCSPKSGHDTVSWYQQALGQGPQFIFQYYEEEERQRGNFPDRFSGHQFPNYSSELNVNALLLGDSALYLCASRRRRTSSHEQYFGPGTRLTVT.

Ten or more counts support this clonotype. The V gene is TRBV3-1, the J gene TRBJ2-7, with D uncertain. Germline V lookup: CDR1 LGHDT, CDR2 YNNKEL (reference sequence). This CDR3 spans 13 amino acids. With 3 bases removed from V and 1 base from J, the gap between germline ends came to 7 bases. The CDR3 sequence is CASSHLGSYEQYF. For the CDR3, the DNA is TGTGCCAGCAGCCATTTGGGGTCCTACGAGCAGTACTTC.

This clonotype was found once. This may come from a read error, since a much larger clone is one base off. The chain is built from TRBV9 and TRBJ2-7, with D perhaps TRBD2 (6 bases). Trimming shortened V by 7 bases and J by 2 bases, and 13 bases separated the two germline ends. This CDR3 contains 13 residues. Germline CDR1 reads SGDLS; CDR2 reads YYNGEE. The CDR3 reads CASGGKSPYEQYF. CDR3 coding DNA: TGTGCCAGCGGGGGGAAGAGCCCCTACGAGCAGTACTTC.

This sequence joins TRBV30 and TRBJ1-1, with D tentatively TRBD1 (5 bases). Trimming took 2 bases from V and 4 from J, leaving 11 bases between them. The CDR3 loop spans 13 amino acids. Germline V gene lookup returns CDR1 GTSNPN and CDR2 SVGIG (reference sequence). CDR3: CAWSNGGVTEAFF. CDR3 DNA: TGTGCCTGGAGTAACGGGGGGGTCACTGAAGCTTTCTTT.

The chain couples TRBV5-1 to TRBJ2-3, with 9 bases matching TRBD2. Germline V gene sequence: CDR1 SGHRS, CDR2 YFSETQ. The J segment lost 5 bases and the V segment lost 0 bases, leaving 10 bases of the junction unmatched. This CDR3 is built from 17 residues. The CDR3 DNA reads TGCGCCAGCAGCTTGGTCGGCGGGAGGGGGCATAGAGATACGCAGTATTTT. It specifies CASSLVGGRGHRDTQYF.

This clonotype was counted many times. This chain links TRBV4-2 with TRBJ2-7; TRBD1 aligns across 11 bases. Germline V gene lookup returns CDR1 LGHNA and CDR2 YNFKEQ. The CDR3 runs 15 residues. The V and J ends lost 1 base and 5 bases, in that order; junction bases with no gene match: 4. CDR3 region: CASSQGTGGYDEQYF. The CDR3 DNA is TGTGCCAGCAGCCAAGGGACAGGGGGCTACGACGAGCAGTACTTC.

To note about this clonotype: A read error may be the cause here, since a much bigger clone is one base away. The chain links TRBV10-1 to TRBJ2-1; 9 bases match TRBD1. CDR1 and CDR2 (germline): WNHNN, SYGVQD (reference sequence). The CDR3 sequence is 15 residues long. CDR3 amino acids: CASSESSGQGFERLF. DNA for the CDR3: TGCGCCAGCAGTGAGTCGTCGGGACAGGGCTTTGAGCGGCTCTTC.

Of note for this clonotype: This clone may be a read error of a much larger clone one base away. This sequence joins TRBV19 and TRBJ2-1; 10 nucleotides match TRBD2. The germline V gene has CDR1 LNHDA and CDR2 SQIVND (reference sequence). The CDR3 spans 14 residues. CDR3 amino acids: CASSTSGSYNERFF. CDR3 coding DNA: TGTGCCAGTAGTACTAGCGGGAGTTACAATGAGCGGTTCTTC.

The CDR3 DNA is TGTGCCAGCAGTTCCCAACCCTTTTACACCGGGGAGCTGTTTTTT. Translation: CASSSQPFYTGELFF. This rearrangement joins TRBV28 to TRBJ2-2, with D hard to call. The CDR3 runs 15 residues. The V and J ends lost 4 bases and 3 bases respectively, with 12 bases between them. Germline V gives CDR1 MDHEN, CDR2 SYDVKM.

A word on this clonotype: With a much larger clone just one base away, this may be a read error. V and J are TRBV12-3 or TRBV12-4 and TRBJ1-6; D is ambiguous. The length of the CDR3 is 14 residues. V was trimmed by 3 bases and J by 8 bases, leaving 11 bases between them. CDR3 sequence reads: CASSFAAGDSPLHF. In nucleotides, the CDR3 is TGTGCCAGCAGTTTCGCGGCTGGGGATTCACCCCTCCACTTT.

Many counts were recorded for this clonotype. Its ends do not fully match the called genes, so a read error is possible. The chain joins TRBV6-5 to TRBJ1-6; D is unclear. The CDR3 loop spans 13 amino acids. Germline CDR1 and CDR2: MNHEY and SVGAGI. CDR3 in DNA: TGTGCCAGCAGTCACTCCGGGAATTCACCCCTCCACTTT. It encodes CASSHSGNSPLHF.

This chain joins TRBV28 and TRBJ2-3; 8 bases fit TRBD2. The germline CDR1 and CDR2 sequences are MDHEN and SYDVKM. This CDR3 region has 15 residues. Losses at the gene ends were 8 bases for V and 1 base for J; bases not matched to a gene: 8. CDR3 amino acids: CASGAGTSGTDTQYF. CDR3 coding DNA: TGTGCCAGCGGCGCAGGGACTAGTGGCACAGATACGCAGTATTTT.

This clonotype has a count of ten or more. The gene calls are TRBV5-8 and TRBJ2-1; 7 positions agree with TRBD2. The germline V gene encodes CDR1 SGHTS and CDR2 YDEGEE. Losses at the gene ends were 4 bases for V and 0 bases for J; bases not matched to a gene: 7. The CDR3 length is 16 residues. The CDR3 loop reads CASSMGTTFSYNEQFF. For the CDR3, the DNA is TGTGCCAGCAGCATGGGGACTACTTTCTCCTACAATGAGCAGTTCTTC.

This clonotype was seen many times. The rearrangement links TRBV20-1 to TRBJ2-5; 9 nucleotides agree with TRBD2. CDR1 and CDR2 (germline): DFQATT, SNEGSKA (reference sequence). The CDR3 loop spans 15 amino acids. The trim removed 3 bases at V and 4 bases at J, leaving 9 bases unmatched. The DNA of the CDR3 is TGCAGTGCTAGCGGAAATAGCGGGAGCCGAGAGACCCAGTACTTC. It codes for CSASGNSGSRETQYF.